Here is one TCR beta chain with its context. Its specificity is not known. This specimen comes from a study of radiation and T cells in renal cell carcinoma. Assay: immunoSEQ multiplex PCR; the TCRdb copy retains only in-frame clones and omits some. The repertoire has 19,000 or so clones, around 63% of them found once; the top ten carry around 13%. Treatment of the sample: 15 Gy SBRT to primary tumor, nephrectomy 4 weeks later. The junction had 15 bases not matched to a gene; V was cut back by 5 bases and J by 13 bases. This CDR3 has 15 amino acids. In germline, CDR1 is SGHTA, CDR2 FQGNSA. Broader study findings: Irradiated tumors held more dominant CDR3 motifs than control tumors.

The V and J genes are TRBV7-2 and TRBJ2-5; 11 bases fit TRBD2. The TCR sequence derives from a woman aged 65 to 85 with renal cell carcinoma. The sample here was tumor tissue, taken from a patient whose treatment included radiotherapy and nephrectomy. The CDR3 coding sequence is TGTGCCAGCAGCCAAGATACTAGCGGGGGACTTTCACGGTACTTC. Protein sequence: CASSQDTSGGLSRYF.